Listed below are T cell receptor beta chains from one sample, sequenced in a study of blood T cell repertoires in COVID-19. Profiling relied on immunoSEQ multiplex PCR, and the TCRdb table lists in-frame clones only, not all of them. The sample includes some 250,000 clones, 80% to 85% of them seen just once. The sample comprised peripheral blood. Receptors originate from a man aged 50 or older with active or convalescent COVID-19. The CDR3 runs from the conserved cysteine through the conserved F or W. The D gene is left open where the match is weak. Rows may omit the clone size; those that give it use once, few, many or a size class.

clone size: -; J gene: TRBJ1-2; D gene: -; V gene: TRBV6-5; CDR3 protein: CASRTGTYGYTF; CDR3 DNA: TGTGCCAGCCGAACGGGAACCTATGGCTACACCTTC
clone size: -; J gene: TRBJ2-1; D gene: TRBD1; V gene: TRBV27; CDR3 protein: CASSRPGTGEIGEQFF; CDR3 DNA: TGTGCCAGCAGTCGCCCCGGGACAGGGGAAATAGGTGAGCAGTTCTTC
clone size: few; J gene: TRBJ1-5; D gene: -; V gene: TRBV24-1; CDR3 protein: CATSDARGDGQPQHF; CDR3 DNA: TGTGCCACCAGTGATGCGCGGGGGGACGGTCAGCCCCAGCATTTT
clone size: -; J gene: TRBJ2-3; D gene: -; V gene: TRBV19; CDR3 protein: CASSLGGASWTDTQYF; CDR3 DNA: TGTGCCAGTAGTTTGGGGGGAGCATCATGGACAGATACGCAGTATTTT
clone size: -; J gene: TRBJ2-7; D gene: TRBD1; V gene: TRBV5-1; CDR3 protein: CASSFGRGLYEQYF; CDR3 DNA: TGCGCCAGCAGCTTTGGCAGGGGGCTCTACGAGCAGTACTTC
clone size: -; J gene: TRBJ1-2; D gene: -; V gene: TRBV7-9; CDR3 protein: CASSLGSSYGYTF; CDR3 DNA: TGTGCCAGCAGCCTAGGGAGCAGTTATGGCTACACCTTC
clone size: -; J gene: TRBJ2-3; D gene: -; V gene: TRBV30; CDR3 protein: CAWSVGGSTDTQYF; CDR3 DNA: TGTGCCTGGAGTGTAGGCGGTAGCACAGATACGCAGTATTTT
clone size: -; J gene: TRBJ1-2; D gene: -; V gene: TRBV7-2; CDR3 protein: CASSPLTSGYGYTF; CDR3 DNA: TGTGCCAGCAGCCCTTTAACGTCGGGCTATGGCTACACCTTC
clone size: -; J gene: TRBJ2-5; D gene: -; V gene: TRBV3-1/TRBV3-2; CDR3 protein: CASSQDFGGLRRDAQYF; CDR3 DNA: TGTGCCAGCAGCCAAGACTTTGGAGGACTCCGGAGAGATGCTCAGTACTTC
clone size: -; J gene: TRBJ2-7; D gene: TRBD1; V gene: TRBV4-1; CDR3 protein: CASSRDRGRDEQYF; CDR3 DNA: TGCGCCAGCAGCAGGGACAGGGGGCGCGACGAGCAGTACTTC
clone size: -; J gene: TRBJ1-2; D gene: -; V gene: TRBV3-1/TRBV3-2; CDR3 protein: CASSPRFAGSYGYTF; CDR3 DNA: TGTGCCAGCAGCCCTCGGTTTGCGGGCTCCTATGGCTACACCTTC
clone size: -; J gene: TRBJ2-1; D gene: TRBD2; V gene: TRBV28; CDR3 protein: CASSIAGPKDEQFF; CDR3 DNA: TGTGCCAGCAGCATAGCGGGGCCGAAAGATGAGCAGTTCTTC
clone size: -; J gene: TRBJ1-4; D gene: -; V gene: TRBV4-1; CDR3 protein: CASSQAPGRNEKLFF; CDR3 DNA: TGCGCCAGCAGCCAAGCCCCAGGGCGTAATGAAAAACTGTTTTTT
clone size: -; J gene: TRBJ2-3; D gene: TRBD1; V gene: TRBV18; CDR3 protein: CASSTGFLQGRGTDTQYF; CDR3 DNA: TGTGCCAGCTCAACGGGATTTCTACAGGGGAGAGGCACAGATACGCAGTATTTT
clone size: -; J gene: TRBJ2-7; D gene: TRBD1; V gene: TRBV27; CDR3 protein: CASSLRYPGQGEGSYEQYF; CDR3 DNA: TGTGCCAGCAGTTTACGCTATCCGGGACAGGGGGAAGGGTCCTACGAGCAGTACTTC
clone size: -; J gene: TRBJ1-4; D gene: TRBD1; V gene: TRBV24-1; CDR3 protein: CATSDRQGNQEGEKLFF; CDR3 DNA: TGTGCCACCAGTGATCGACAGGGGAATCAGGAGGGCGAAAAACTGTTTTTT
clone size: -; J gene: TRBJ1-2; D gene: -; V gene: TRBV7-9; CDR3 protein: CASSLDEVGYGYTF; CDR3 DNA: TGTGCCAGCAGCTTAGATGAGGTAGGTTATGGCTACACCTTC